One sample yielded the 16 T cell receptor beta chains listed below, sequenced in a study of human thymus T cells. Resections from corrective heart surgery provided thymus tissue. Profiled with immunoSEQ multiplex PCR; TCRdb holds only in-frame clones, not every one. The sample carries about 130,000 clones, 90% to 95% recorded once. Sequencing was carried out using thymus tissue. The origin of the receptors is a boy in the first two years of life with a congenital heart defect but otherwise immunologically healthy.

This clone was picked up a small number of times. The genes are TRBV27 and TRBJ2-7, with TRBD1 matching 7 bases. The junction had 11 bases not matched to a gene; V was cut back by 4 bases and J by 5 bases. This CDR3 is built from 15 residues. The germline V gene has CDR1 MNHEY and CDR2 SMNVEV (reference sequence). The CDR3 sequence is CASSSQGPRRDEQYF. The CDR3 DNA sequence: TGTGCCAGCAGTTCACAGGGGCCCCGTCGTGACGAGCAGTACTTC.

This chain joins TRBV30 and TRBJ1-1; perhaps TRBD1 as D (6 bases). The germline V gene encodes CDR1 GTSNPN and CDR2 SVGIG (reference sequence). CDR3 length: 14 amino acids. V dropped 3 bases and J dropped 0 bases, with 11 bases sitting between them. CDR3 sequence reads: CAWRRGNMNTEAFF. CDR3 DNA: TGTGCCTGGAGGAGGGGGAATATGAACACTGAAGCTTTCTTT.

V is TRBV28 and J is TRBJ1-1; tentative D call: TRBD1 (5 bases). Germline V lookup: CDR1 MDHEN, CDR2 SYDVKM. There are 16 residues in the CDR3. Trimming stripped 6 bases from V and 3 bases from J, with 20 bases between. CDR3 amino acids: CASSRRTRAPDTEAFF. Here the CDR3 DNA reads TGTGCCAGCAGCCGCCGGACCAGGGCCCCTGACACTGAAGCTTTCTTT. Supplemented by reference TRBV28 and TRBJ1-1, the full variable domain reads DVKVTQSSRYLVKRTGEKVFLECVQDMDHENMFWYRQDPGLGLRLIYFSYDVKMKEKGDIPEGYSVSREKKERFSLILESASTNQTSMYLCASSRRTRAPDTEAFFGQGTRLTVV.

J is TRBJ2-5 and V is TRBV28, with D possibly matching TRBD2 (6 bases). Germline lookup yields CDR1 MDHEN and CDR2 SYDVKM. The CDR3 sequence is 13 residues long. V was pared by 6 bases and J by 3 bases, with 11 bases between. The DNA for the CDR3 is TGTGCCAGCAGCAAACCTAGCGAAGAGACCCAGTACTTC. Encoded protein: CASSKPSEETQYF.

The rearrangement joins TRBV11-2 to TRBJ1-1, with D possibly being TRBD1 (5 bases). This CDR3 is 12 amino acids long. Germline CDR1 reads SGHAT; CDR2 reads FQNNGV. Trimming left V 6 bases short and J 7 bases short, with 12 bases between. In DNA, the CDR3 is TGTGCCAGCAGACTACTGCAGGGTGAAGCTTTCTTT. Amino acid sequence: CASRLLQGEAFF.

This chain connects TRBV7-2 to TRBJ2-1; D unclear. The CDR3 has 14 residues. CDR1 SGHTA and CDR2 FQGNSA come from the germline V gene. V was trimmed by 5 bases and J by 6 bases, leaving 14 bases between them. CDR3 protein: CASSLIHTPNEQFF. CDR3 DNA sequence: TGTGCCAGCAGCCTCATCCATACCCCCAATGAGCAGTTCTTC. Looking up the rest from reference TRBV7-2 and TRBJ2-1 gives the full variable domain: GAGVSQSPSNKVTEKGKDVELRCDPISGHTALYWYRQSLGQGLEFLIYFQGNSAPDKSGLPSDRFSAERTGGSVSTLTIQRTQQEDSAVYLCASSLIHTPNEQFFGPGTRLTVL.

The genes are TRBV4-3 and TRBJ1-4; D remains ambiguous. Trimming took 0 bases from V and 5 from J, leaving 16 bases between them. The germline V gene encodes CDR1 LGHNA and CDR2 YSLEER. The CDR3 runs 17 residues. The CDR3 nucleotides are TGCGCCAGCAGCCAAGATGGTCGGTGGGAGGCGAATGAAAAACTGTTTTTT. It is translated as CASSQDGRWEANEKLFF.

This chain uses TRBV5-3 with TRBJ2-5; D gene uncertain. TRBV5-3 is known as an ORF, though its function is uncertain. The CDR3 is made up of 13 amino acids. V lost 5 bases, J lost 2 bases, and 10 bases lay in between. The CDR3 reads CARRPGLQETQYF. CDR3 DNA: TGTGCCAGAAGGCCCGGTCTACAAGAGACCCAGTACTTC.

The chain couples TRBV4-1 to TRBJ1-6; D remains unclear. This CDR3 is 13 amino acids long. Germline CDR1 MGHRA, CDR2 YSYEKL. With 3 bases removed from V and 19 bases from J, the gap between germline ends came to 19 bases. The CDR3 region is CASSQEGAAGKHF. CDR3 nucleotides: TGCGCCAGCAGCCAGGAAGGCGCTGCGGGCAAACACTTT.

The chain employs TRBV27 and TRBJ2-5; the D call may be TRBD1 or TRBD2 (6 bases each). CDR1 is MNHEY and CDR2 is SMNVEV in the germline V gene (reference sequence). Trimming took off 5 bases at V and 1 base at J, with 17 bases between the two ends. This CDR3 has 16 amino acids. In nucleotides, the CDR3 is TGTGCCAGCAGTCGAGGACGGGGGCCCCTCCAAGAGACCCAGTACTTC. Translation: CASSRGRGPLQETQYF.

V is TRBV19 and J is TRBJ2-1; TRBD2 agrees at 8 bases. CDR3 size: 17 residues. Germline V gives CDR1 LNHDA, CDR2 SQIVND (reference sequence). V shed 3 bases, J shed 2 bases, and the junction held 9 bases outside the gene matches. The CDR3 DNA follows: TGTGCCAGTAGTATTCAGGGCGGGGGGCGGACCTACAATGAGCAGTTCTTC. Translation: CASSIQGGGRTYNEQFF.

J is TRBJ1-5 and V is TRBV19, with 8 bases identical to TRBD1. Germline V gene lookup returns CDR1 LNHDA and CDR2 SQIVND (reference sequence). Losses at the gene ends were 7 bases for V and 1 base for J; bases not matched to a gene: 9. This CDR3 has 16 amino acids. CDR3 residues: CASTEDRVGSNQPQHF. The CDR3 DNA reads TGTGCCAGTACCGAGGACAGGGTGGGAAGCAATCAGCCCCAGCATTTT.

The chain carries TRBV7-6 and TRBJ1-4; tentative D call: TRBD1 (5 bases). Trimming left V 5 bases short and J 0 bases short, with 10 bases between. The CDR3 spans 15 residues. Germline V gene sequence: CDR1 SGHVS, CDR2 FNYEAQ. The CDR3 loop reads CASSRRGATNEKLFF. The CDR3 nucleotides read TGTGCCAGCAGCCGGCGAGGGGCAACTAATGAAAAACTGTTTTTT.

V is TRBV19 and J is TRBJ2-3; D may be TRBD1 or TRBD2 (5 bases each). The V gene's germline CDR1 is LNHDA and CDR2 SQIVND (reference sequence). The CDR3 is 14 amino acids. V was shortened by 4 bases and J by 0 bases, with 8 bases between the two germline ends. CDR3 sequence (DNA): TGTGCCAGTAGTAGTAGGGACAGCACAGATACGCAGTATTTT. Protein sequence: CASSSRDSTDTQYF.

The chain links TRBV4-2 to TRBJ2-1, with 14 bases that match TRBD2. V lost 4 bases and J lost 16; bases outside the gene matches: 18. Germline loops: CDR1 LGHNA, CDR2 YNFKEQ. The CDR3 is made up of 17 amino acids. For the CDR3, the DNA is TGTGCCAGCAGCCCCACATGGGGACTAGCGGGGGCCCATTTCGTATTCTTC. As protein: CASSPTWGLAGAHFVFF.

V gene TRBV7-9 combines with J gene TRBJ2-3, with TRBD2 as a possible D gene (6 bases). The CDR3 spans 15 residues. The V and J ends lost 5 bases and 2 bases respectively, with 14 bases between them. Germline values: CDR1 SEHNR, CDR2 FQNEAQ (reference sequence). CDR3 nucleotides: TGTGCCAGCAGCATCAGACTAGAGGACACAGATACGCAGTATTTT. Its translation is CASSIRLEDTDTQYF.